The clone carrying this T cell receptor beta chain is deemed medium-sized. Antigen unknown. The sample belongs to a study of T-cell reconstitution after alpha-beta-depleted transplantation in children. Study outcomes and limitations: One year post-transplant, T-cell counts and diversity were largely derived from T cells produced anew. Recipient T cells and thymic progenitors that survived gave rise to the high TCRbeta diversity observed at day 60 in some patients. Reportedly, roughly two months post-transplant, alpha-beta T cells arose from several hundred expanded graft clones.

Germline-derived CDR1 and CDR2 are LGHNA and YSLEER. The CDR3 totals 15 residues. The V end lost 0 bases, the J end lost 7 bases, and 16 bases lay between the germline ends. A TCRbeta library incorporating unique molecular identifiers was prepared. TCRdb independently ran MiXCR on the PCR reads; one entry per CDR3 protein. The sample contains 200,000 to 250,000 distinct CDR3 sequences, roughly a tenth of which appear only once. The sample was PBMCs, taken before TCRalphabeta/CD19-depleted stem cell transplant. This chain connects TRBV4-3 to TRBJ2-7; D tentatively fits TRBD1 or TRBD2 (6 bases each). The TCR sequence derives from a child less than two years old with acute myeloid leukemia, due to receive a stem cell transplant. For the CDR3, the DNA is TGCGCCAGCAGCCAAGATGTCGGGGGCTGGTGGGAGCAGTACTTC. This translates into CASSQDVGGWWEQYF.